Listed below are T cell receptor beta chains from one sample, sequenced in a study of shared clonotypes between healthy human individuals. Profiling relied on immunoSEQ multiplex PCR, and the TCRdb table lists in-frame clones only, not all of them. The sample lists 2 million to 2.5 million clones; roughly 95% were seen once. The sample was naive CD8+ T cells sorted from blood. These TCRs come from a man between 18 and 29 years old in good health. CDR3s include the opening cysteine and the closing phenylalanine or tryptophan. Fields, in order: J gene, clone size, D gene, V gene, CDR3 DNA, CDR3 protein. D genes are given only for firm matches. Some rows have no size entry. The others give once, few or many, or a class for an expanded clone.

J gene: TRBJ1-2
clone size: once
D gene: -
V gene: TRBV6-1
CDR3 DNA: TGTGCCAGCAGTGAAACGGGTGCCTACACCTTC
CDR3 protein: CASSETGAYTF

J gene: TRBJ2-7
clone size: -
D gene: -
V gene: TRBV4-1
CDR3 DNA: TGCGCCAGCAGCCAAGTCCTAGCGCAGCCTTCCTACGAGCAGTACTTC
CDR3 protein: CASSQVLAQPSYEQYF

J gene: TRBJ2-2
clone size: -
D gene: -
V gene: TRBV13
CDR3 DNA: TGTGCCAGCAGCTTAAGTAGAACGGGGGAGCTGTTTTTT
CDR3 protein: CASSLSRTGELFF

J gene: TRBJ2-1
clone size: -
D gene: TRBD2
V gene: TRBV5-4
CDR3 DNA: TGTGCCAGCAGCTCTCTAGCGGGGATTTACAATGAGCAGTTCTTC
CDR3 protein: CASSSLAGIYNEQFF

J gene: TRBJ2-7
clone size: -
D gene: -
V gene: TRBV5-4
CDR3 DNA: TGTGCCAGCAGCTTAGGGTCGGAGGACGAGCAGTACTTC
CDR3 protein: CASSLGSEDEQYF

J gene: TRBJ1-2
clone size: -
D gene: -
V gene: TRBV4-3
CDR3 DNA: TGCGCCAGCAGCCAAGATGTCCACGACGGGTTAGCTAACTATGGCTACACCTTC
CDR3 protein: CASSQDVHDGLANYGYTF

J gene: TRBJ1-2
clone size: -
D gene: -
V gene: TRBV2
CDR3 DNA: TGTGCCAGCAGTGAAGTGGGAGAGGCCGGGTACTATGGCTACACCTTC
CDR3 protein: CASSEVGEAGYYGYTF

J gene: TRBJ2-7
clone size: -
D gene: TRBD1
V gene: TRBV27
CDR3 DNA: TGTGCCAGCAGTTTCTCGGCAGGGGGCGAATCCTACGAGCAGTACTTC
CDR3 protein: CASSFSAGGESYEQYF

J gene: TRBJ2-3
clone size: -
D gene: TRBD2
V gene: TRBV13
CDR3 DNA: TGTGCCAGCACCGGATTAGCGGGGGAGACCTCAGATACGCAGTATTTT
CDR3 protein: CASTGLAGETSDTQYF

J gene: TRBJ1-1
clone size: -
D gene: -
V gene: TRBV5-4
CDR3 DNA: TGTGCCAGCACCCCGGGGGGCCTTGAAGCTTTCTTT
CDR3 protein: CASTPGGLEAFF

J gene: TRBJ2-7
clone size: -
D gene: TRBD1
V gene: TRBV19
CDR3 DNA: TGTGCCAGTAGTAGCCACTTACAGGGGGACGAGCAGTACTTC
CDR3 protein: CASSSHLQGDEQYF

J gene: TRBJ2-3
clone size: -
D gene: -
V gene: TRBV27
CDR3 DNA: TGTGCCAGCAGTTTGACTTCTCCCCCAGATACGCAGTATTTT
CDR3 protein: CASSLTSPPDTQYF

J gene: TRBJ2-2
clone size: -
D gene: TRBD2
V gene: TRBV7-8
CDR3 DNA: TGTGCCAGCACGTCTGAGGAGCGGGGGTTCACCGGGGAGCTGTTTTTT
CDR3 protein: CASTSEERGFTGELFF

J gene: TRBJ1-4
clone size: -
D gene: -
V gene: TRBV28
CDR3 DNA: TGTGCCAGCAGTCCACATGAAAAACTGTTTTTT
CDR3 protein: CASSPHEKLFF

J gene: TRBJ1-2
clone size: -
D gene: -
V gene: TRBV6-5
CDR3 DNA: TGTGCCGCAGCGCCTTCGGGAGGGGCTAGCTACACCTTC
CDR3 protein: CAAAPSGGASYTF

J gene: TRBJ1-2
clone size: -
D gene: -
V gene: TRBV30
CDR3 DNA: TGTGCCTGGAGTCACTCTGAACCGTATGGCTACACCTTC
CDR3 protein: CAWSHSEPYGYTF